The clone carrying this T cell receptor (beta chain) turned up a few times. Its antigen is still unknown. Reared together, all three twin pairs probably met the same infectious agents and vaccines. The entry originates in a study of identical twins' blood T cells. Study as a whole: About 6 alpha and six beta libraries together yielded tens of millions of reads. Findings and caveats of the study: Top TCRbeta clonotypes were shared more with twin than unrelated donors.

Sample barcodes were added at both library ends during cDNA synthesis. Each CDR3 protein is one row after TCRdb ran MiXCR on the 5' RACE reads. The sample has 950 to 1,500 distinct CDR3 sequences, approximately 87% seen once. Germline V gives CDR1 KGHDR, CDR2 SFDVKD. V was shortened by 4 bases and J by 3 bases, with 9 bases between the two germline ends. The CDR3 has 15 amino acids. This chain links TRBV24-1 with TRBJ1-6; D not resolved. The TCR comes from a woman between 18 and 49 years old in good health. Sequencing used PBMCs. DNA for the CDR3: TGTGCCACCAGTGAAGGACGAAGCTATAATTCACCCCTCCACTTT. This gives the protein CATSEGRSYNSPLHF.